This T cell receptor (beta chain) was sequenced during a study of blood T cell repertoires in COVID-19. Study information: Researchers got acute and convalescent COVID-19 samples from the United States, Italy and Spain. T cells, B-cell-depleted T cells, or PBMCs provided the cDNA or gDNA that served as material.

Deletions cut 2 bases from V and 0 bases from J, with 11 bases between. The CDR3 runs 16 residues. Per the original methods: For nucleated cells, counts were estimated from reference gene primer amplification. The repertoire was sequenced with immunoSEQ multiplex PCR; TCRdb's copy has only in-frame clones and lacks some. V, J and clone size derive from that table, while D and trimming were established from the DNA sequence. The sample yields nearly 400,000 clones, roughly 86% seen once. Adults between roughly 18 and 100 years of age took part from fewer than 30 US areas. The rearrangement joins TRBV5-3 to TRBJ1-4; D not resolved. TRBV5-3 has ORF status, its function being uncertain. This TCR derives from a woman in her 30s who had recovered from COVID-19. The specimen was PBMCs or T cells enriched from blood (not recorded which). CDR3 region: CARSFLAGSTNEKLFF. In nucleotides, the CDR3 is TGTGCCAGAAGCTTTCTGGCAGGCTCAACTAATGAAAAACTGTTTTTT.